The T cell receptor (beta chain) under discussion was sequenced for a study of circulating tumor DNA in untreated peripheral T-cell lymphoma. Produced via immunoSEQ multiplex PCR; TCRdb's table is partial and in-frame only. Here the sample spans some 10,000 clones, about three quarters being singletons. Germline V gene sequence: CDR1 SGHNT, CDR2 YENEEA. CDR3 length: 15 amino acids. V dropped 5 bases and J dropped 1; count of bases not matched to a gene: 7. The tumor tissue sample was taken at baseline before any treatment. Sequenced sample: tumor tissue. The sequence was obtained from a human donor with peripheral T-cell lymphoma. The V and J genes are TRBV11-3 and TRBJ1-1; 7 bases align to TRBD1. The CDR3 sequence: CASSPRGDRNTEAFF. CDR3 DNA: TGTGCCAGCAGCCCCCGCGGGGACAGGAACACTGAAGCTTTCTTT.